This T cell receptor (beta chain) is drawn from a study of breast tumors, draining lymph nodes, adjacent tissues. CDR1 is MNHNS, CDR2 SASEGT, per germline. Trimming left V 5 bases short and J 6 bases short, with 23 bases between. This CDR3 comprises 16 residues. The lymph nodes were axillary draining lymph nodes from breast cancer patients. TCRdb ran MiXCR on the multiplex PCR reads and lists one entry per CDR3 protein. The sample records 200,000 or so distinct CDR3 sequences, 31% being singletons. This clonotype has ten or more counts. Its specificity is unknown. General study findings and limits: That most tumor T cells come from lymph nodes remained unproven. Luminal-like breast cancer showed significantly greater tumor-nontumor repertoire similarity than basal-like breast cancer did. Most tumor T cells seemingly derive from lymph node, then expand in tumor.

This chain uses TRBV6-1 with TRBJ2-7; D might be TRBD1 or TRBD2, each matching 6 bases. The sequenced sample consisted of axillary lymph node tissue. The clonotype comes from a female donor with breast cancer. Some clones in this sample may be carry-over from other donors' samples. DNA of the CDR3: TGTGCCAGCAGTTCCTCTTGGGGGGCCGAAGGGCTCGAGCAGTACTTC. Protein product: CASSSSWGAEGLEQYF.